The sequence of this T cell receptor (beta chain) was determined in a study of T cell responses to AZD1222 COVID-19 vaccine. Study information: It was second doses at about 4 or about 12 weeks that were pooled. Study-wide results and caveats: Reportedly, nearly half the spike-specific TCRs target unmutated variant regions.

Comment on this clone: What it binds is not known.

Assay used: immunoSEQ multiplex PCR; TCRdb lists only in-frame clones, some missing. The top ten clones hold 15% to 20% of a sample with around 94,000 clones, roughly 84% of them seen once. This sample comprised peripheral blood, obtained on day 0 of AZD1222 vaccination. The sequence was collected from an adult in good health.

The CDR3 is CASSTLRKNIQYF. The CDR3 DNA sequence: TGTGCCAGCAGTACCTTACGGAAAAACATTCAGTACTTC. The chain couples TRBV12-3 or TRBV12-4 to TRBJ2-4, with no clear D. The CDR3 is made up of 13 amino acids. Trimming took off 5 bases at V and 4 bases at J, with 9 bases between the two ends.